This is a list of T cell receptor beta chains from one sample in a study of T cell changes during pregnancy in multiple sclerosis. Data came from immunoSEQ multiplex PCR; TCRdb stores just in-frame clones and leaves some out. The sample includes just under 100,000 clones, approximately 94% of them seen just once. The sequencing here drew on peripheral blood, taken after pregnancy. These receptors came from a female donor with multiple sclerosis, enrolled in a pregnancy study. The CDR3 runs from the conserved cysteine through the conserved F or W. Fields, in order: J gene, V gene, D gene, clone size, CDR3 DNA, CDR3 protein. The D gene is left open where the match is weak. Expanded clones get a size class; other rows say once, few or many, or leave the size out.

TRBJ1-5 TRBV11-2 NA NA TGTGCCAGCAGCTTAGGCGGCAGAAGCAATCAGCCCCAGCATTTT CASSLGGRSNQPQHF
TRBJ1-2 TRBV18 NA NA TGTGCCAGCTCACAATCGGAGGGCTATGGCTACACCTTC CASSQSEGYGYTF
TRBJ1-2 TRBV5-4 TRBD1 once TGTGCCAGCAGCTTGGCGGGACAGAACTATGGCTACACCTTC CASSLAGQNYGYTF
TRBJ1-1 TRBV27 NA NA TGTGCCAGCAGTTTCCATCTCGGGGTGCGCACTGAAGCTTTCTTT CASSFHLGVRTEAFF
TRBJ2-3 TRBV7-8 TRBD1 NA TGTGCCAGCAGCCCCTGGACAGGGGGACCCACAGATACGCAGTATTTT CASSPWTGGPTDTQYF
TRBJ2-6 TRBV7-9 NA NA TGTGCCAGCAGCTCCCCTGTAAACTCTGGGGCCAACGTCCTGACTTTC CASSSPVNSGANVLTF
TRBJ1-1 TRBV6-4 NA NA TGTGCCAGCAGTGACACGTTCGCCGGGGGAATGAACACTGAAGCTTTCTTT CASSDTFAGGMNTEAFF
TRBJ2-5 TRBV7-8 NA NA TGTGCCAGCAGCTTCCGGGGGACCCAGTACTTC CASSFRGTQYF
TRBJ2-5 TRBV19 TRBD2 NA TGTGCCAGCGGATTGGGACTAGCGGGATCAGAGACCCAGTACTTC CASGLGLAGSETQYF
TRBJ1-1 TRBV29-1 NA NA TGCAGCGTTTCCCTTTCGGGACTATTGAACACTGAAGCTTTCTTT CSVSLSGLLNTEAFF
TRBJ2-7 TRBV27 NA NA TGTGCCAGCAGCCCAGGGACACTCCTCGAGCAGTACTTC CASSPGTLLEQYF
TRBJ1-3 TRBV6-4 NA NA TGTGCCAGCAGTGACTCGAACATGGGAGGCACCATATATTTT CASSDSNMGGTIYF
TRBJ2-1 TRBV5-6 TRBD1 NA TGTGCCAGCAGCGGCAGAATGAGACAGGGACGGTTTTACAATGAGCAGTTCTTC CASSGRMRQGRFYNEQFF
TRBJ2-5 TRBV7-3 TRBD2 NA TGTGCCAGCAGCTTGTCCGGGAGGTCGTGGGAGACCCAGTACTTC CASSLSGRSWETQYF
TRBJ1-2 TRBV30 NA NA TGTGCCTGGAGTCTCCTGGGGGGAGGCTATGGCTACACCTTC CAWSLLGGGYGYTF
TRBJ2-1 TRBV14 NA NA TGTGCCAGCAGCCAAGATTGGGGCAGAGTGGGCAATGAGCAGTTCTTC CASSQDWGRVGNEQFF
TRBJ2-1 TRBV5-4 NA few TGTGCCAGCAGCCTACTCCCTATCGGGGGTATTTTGAATGAGCAGTTCTTC CASSLLPIGGILNEQFF
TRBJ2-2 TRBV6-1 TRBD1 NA TGTGCCAATCGTCCCGGGACAGGTTCCGGGGAGCTGTTTTTT CANRPGTGSGELFF
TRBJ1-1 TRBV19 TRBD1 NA TGTGCCAGTAGTAGGGACAGACAAGTGCACACTGAAGCTTTCTTT CASSRDRQVHTEAFF
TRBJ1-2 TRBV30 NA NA TGTGCCTGTCTCCGAGACTATGGCTACACCTTC CACLRDYGYTF
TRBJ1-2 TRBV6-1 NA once TGTGCCGGCCGCACGATTAACCGGGACAAGAATCTCCACTTC CAGRTINRDKNLHF
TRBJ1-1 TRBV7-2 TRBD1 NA TGTGCCAGCAGCCCATGGACAGGGGGCAGAGCCCGGGGAGCTTTCTTT CASSPWTGGRARGAFF
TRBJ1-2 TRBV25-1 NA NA TGTGCCAGCAGTGCGGAGAGGGTTGGGAAGAAGGACTATGGCTACACCTTC CASSAERVGKKDYGYTF
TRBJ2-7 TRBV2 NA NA TGTGCCAGCGGTTACAGCTACGAGCAGTACTTC CASGYSYEQYF
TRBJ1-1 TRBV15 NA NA TGTGCCACCAGCAGTCTGATACTCCGGAACAGAAAAATGAACACTGAAGCTTTCTTT CATSSLILRNRKMNTEAFF
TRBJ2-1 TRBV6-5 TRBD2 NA TGTGCCAGCAGCCCGGGACTAGCGGTATACAATGAGCAGTTCTTC CASSPGLAVYNEQFF
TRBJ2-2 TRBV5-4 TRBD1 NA TGTGCCAGCAGCTCGGGACAGCAGAACACCGGGGAGCTGTTTTTT CASSSGQQNTGELFF
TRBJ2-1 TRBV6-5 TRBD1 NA TGTGCCAGCAGTCCAACAGGGGGCCGCCCCAATGAGCAGTTCTTC CASSPTGGRPNEQFF
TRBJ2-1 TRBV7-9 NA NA TGTGCCAGCAGCCAGCGACTAGCAGGGGACAATGAGCAGTTCTTC CASSQRLAGDNEQFF
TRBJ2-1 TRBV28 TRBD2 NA TGTGCCAGCAATCCTACCGGGACTAGCGGAAATGAGCAGTTCTTC CASNPTGTSGNEQFF
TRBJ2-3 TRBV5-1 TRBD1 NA TGCGCCAGCAGCGCAAGGACAGGGGGAGGTAATACGCAGTATTTT CASSARTGGGNTQYF
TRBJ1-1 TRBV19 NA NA TGTGCCAGTGGACTCTCGCTCGCTGAAGCTTTCTTT CASGLSLAEAFF
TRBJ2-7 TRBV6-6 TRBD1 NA TGTGCCAGCAGTTCCAGGGGGAGAGGGCTCGAGCAGTACTTC CASSSRGRGLEQYF
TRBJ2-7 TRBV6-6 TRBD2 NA TGTGCCAGCAGTTACCGCGGTAGCCTAGCGGGAAACGAGCAGTACTTC CASSYRGSLAGNEQYF
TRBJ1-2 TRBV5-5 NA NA TGTGCCAGCAGCTTGGGGGGGCAGAACTATGGCTACACCTTC CASSLGGQNYGYTF
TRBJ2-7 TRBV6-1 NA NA TGTGCCAGCAGTGAAGGGAACAGGCCCTACGAGCAGTACTTC CASSEGNRPYEQYF
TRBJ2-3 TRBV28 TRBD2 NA TGTGCCAGCAACCCCCTCGAGCCCGGACTAGCGGTCACAGATACGCAGTATTTT CASNPLEPGLAVTDTQYF
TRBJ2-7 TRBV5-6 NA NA TGTGCCAGCAGCCTTCGGTCCGCAGGTTCGACCTACGAGCAGTACTTC CASSLRSAGSTYEQYF
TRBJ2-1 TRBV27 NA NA TGTGCCAGCAGTTTATCGGAACTAGCCCCCTACAATGAGCAGTTCTTC CASSLSELAPYNEQFF
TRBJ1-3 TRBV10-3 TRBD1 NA TGTGCCATCAAGGGGGACAGGGGGCCCATATATTTT CAIKGDRGPIYF
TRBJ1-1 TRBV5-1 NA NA TGCGCCAGCAGCTTGGCCTTCACAAAGAACACTGAAGCTTTCTTT CASSLAFTKNTEAFF
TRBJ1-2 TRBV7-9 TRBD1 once TGTGCCAGCAGCTTGTCGGGACAGGTACTCTCCCCAGCTAACTATGGCTACACCTTC CASSLSGQVLSPANYGYTF
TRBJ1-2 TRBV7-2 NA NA TGTGCCAGCAGCCCTAAAGATGGCTACACCTTC CASSPKDGYTF
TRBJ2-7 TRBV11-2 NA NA TGTGCCAGCAGCTCAACTGACTTACCCGGAACCCGAGACGAGCAGTACTTC CASSSTDLPGTRDEQYF
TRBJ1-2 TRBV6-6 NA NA TGTGCCAGCAGTTTAGGGAGGCAGATGAGTTATGGCTACACCTTC CASSLGRQMSYGYTF
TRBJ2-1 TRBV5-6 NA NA TGTGCCAGCAGCTTGGGAGGGTTCAATGAGCAGTTCTTC CASSLGGFNEQFF
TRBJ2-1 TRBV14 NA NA TGTGCCAGCAGCCAGGTCCCCACAGGTGAGCAGTTCTTC CASSQVPTGEQFF
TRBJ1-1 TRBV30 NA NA TGTGCCTGGAGTGTAATGGGGGGGGGTGAAGCTTTCTTT CAWSVMGGGEAFF